The 18 T cell receptor beta chains below were found in one sample sequenced in a study of control samples from healthy donors and cancer patients. Clones were sequenced by immunoSEQ multiplex PCR, and TCRdb holds only the in-frame ones, with some missing. Seen here are over 10,000 clones, about 76% observed once, and the top ten hold less than 10%. Material for sequencing was formalin-fixed, paraffin-embedded tissue. The receptors originated from a male donor with melanoma.

This clone was found a few times. This sequence joins TRBV6-5 and TRBJ1-2, with 7 bases lining up with TRBD1. Trimming at V came to 7 bases and at J to 4 bases, leaving 6 bases not matched to a gene. The V gene's germline CDR1 is MNHEY and CDR2 SVGAGI. The CDR3 is made up of 13 amino acids. Here the CDR3 reads CASTPGQSYGYTF. The CDR3 nucleotides read TGTGCCAGCACCCCGGGACAGAGCTATGGCTACACCTTC.

This sequence joins TRBV6-5 and TRBJ2-5; TRBD2 is a possible D gene (6 bases). CDR1 and CDR2 (germline): MNHEY, SVGAGI. The CDR3 runs 16 residues. V was pared by 4 bases and J by 5 bases, with 20 bases between. The CDR3 DNA reads TGTGCCAGCAGTTCGACCGGGAGTTCTGGATCGGAGACCCAGTACTTC. It codes for CASSSTGSSGSETQYF.

This clone was detected a few times. V is TRBV7-7 and J is TRBJ2-1; a possible D gene is TRBD2 (5 bases). The CDR3 has 14 residues. With 3 bases removed from V and 10 bases from J, the gap between germline ends came to 16 bases. Per the germline V gene, CDR1 is SSHAT and CDR2 is FNYEAQ (reference sequence). The CDR3 bases are TGTGCCAGCAGCTTGAAAGAATCGGCGGGCGAGCAGTTCTTC. This gives the protein CASSLKESAGEQFF.

This chain uses TRBV7-2 with TRBJ1-5; perhaps TRBD1 as D (5 bases). Looked up from germline, CDR1 is SGHTA and CDR2 is FQGNSA. Trimming pared 5 bases from V and 2 bases from J, leaving 22 bases between. CDR3 length: 18 amino acids. CDR3 loop: CASSRMGPRQGGNQPQHF. The CDR3 coding sequence is TGTGCCAGCAGCCGTATGGGTCCGCGGCAGGGAGGCAATCAGCCCCAGCATTTT.

This clone is categorized as medium-sized. The chain couples TRBV2 to TRBJ1-4; maybe TRBD1 (5 bases). The germline V gene encodes CDR1 SNHLY and CDR2 FYNNEI. Trimming took off 6 bases at V and 7 bases at J, with 15 bases between the two ends. CDR3 length: 14 amino acids. The CDR3 DNA follows: TGTGCCAGCAGGATAGGGGCGGATGGTGAAAAACTGTTTTTT. This codes for CASRIGADGEKLFF. Together with reference TRBV2 and TRBJ1-4, the CDR3 gives the full variable domain: EPEVTQTPSHQVTQMGQEVILRCVPISNHLYFYWYRQILGQKVEFLVSFYNNEISEKSEIFDDQFSVERPDGSNFTLKIRSTKLEDSAMYFCASRIGADGEKLFFGSGTQLSVL.

The CDR3 loop reads CASSVRGLAVYNEQFF. CDR3 sequence (DNA): TGTGCCAGTAGTGTCAGGGGACTAGCGGTTTACAATGAGCAGTTCTTC. J is TRBJ2-1 and V is TRBV19; 11 positions match TRBD2. This CDR3 region has 16 residues. The germline CDR1 and CDR2 sequences are LNHDA and SQIVND (reference sequence). After removal of 5 bases from V and 4 bases from J, the junction contained 7 bases not matched to a gene.

The rearrangement joins TRBV4-2 to TRBJ1-1; a weak D match, TRBD1 (5 bases). Trimming pared 0 bases from V and 4 bases from J, leaving 12 bases between. CDR1 is LGHNA and CDR2 is YNFKEQ in the germline V gene. The CDR3 loop spans 15 amino acids. Here the CDR3 reads CASSQDRTGVTEAFF. The DNA for the CDR3 is TGTGCCAGCAGCCAAGATCGTACGGGGGTCACTGAAGCTTTCTTT.

This clone came up a few times. The chain is built from TRBV7-2 and TRBJ1-2; 7 bases fit TRBD1. The CDR3 length is 16 residues. V was clipped by 5 bases and J by 3 bases; unmatched bases: 12. From germline, CDR1 is SGHTA and CDR2 FQGNSA. The CDR3 loop reads CASSPSGGGLHYGYTF. DNA for the CDR3: TGTGCCAGCAGCCCCAGTGGAGGGGGCTTGCACTATGGCTACACCTTC.

The chain couples TRBV29-1 to TRBJ2-5; either TRBD1 or TRBD2 may fit D (6 bases each). Per the germline V gene, CDR1 is SQVTM and CDR2 is ANQGSEA. V was clipped by 4 bases and J by 5 bases, with 14 bases between them. This CDR3 has 13 residues. CDR3 DNA sequence: TGCAGCGTTGGTTCGGGGGCGGGTGAGACCCAGTACTTC. It is translated as CSVGSGAGETQYF.

In DNA, the CDR3 is TGTGCCAGCAGCTTAACAGGGGGCGATTCACCCCTCCACTTT. This encodes CASSLTGGDSPLHF. V and J are TRBV5-4 and TRBJ1-6; 9 positions match TRBD1. The ends lost 2 bases at V and 8 bases at J; junction bases unmatched: 2. Looked up from germline, CDR1 is SGHNT and CDR2 is YYREEE (reference sequence). The CDR3 totals 14 residues.

The sample holds a few counts of this clone. The chain uses TRBV10-3 and TRBJ2-1; D could derive from TRBD1 or TRBD2 (5 bases each). The CDR3 has 14 amino acids. The germline V gene encodes CDR1 ENHRY and CDR2 SYGVKD. V shed 5 bases and J shed 10 bases, with 18 bases lying between them. The CDR3 bases are TGTGCCATCAGTTCCGGGACGCCCGGAATGGAGCAGTTCTTC. Translation: CAISSGTPGMEQFF.

The V and J genes are TRBV19 and TRBJ1-1; tentative D call: TRBD1 (5 bases). This CDR3 comprises 14 residues. Trimming pared 5 bases from V and 4 bases from J, leaving 14 bases between. The germline CDR1 and CDR2 sequences are LNHDA and SQIVND (reference sequence). The CDR3: CASSVGVRRTEAFF. Written as DNA, the CDR3 is TGTGCCAGTAGTGTAGGGGTAAGACGCACTGAAGCTTTCTTT.

DNA for the CDR3: TGTGCCACCAGTGAAGGACAGACCTACAATGAGCAGTTCTTC. Its protein product is CATSEGQTYNEQFF. The rearrangement links TRBV24-1 to TRBJ2-1; D possibly corresponds to TRBD1 (6 bases). The germline gives CDR1 KGHDR, CDR2 SFDVKD. V lost 4 bases to trimming and J lost 2 bases, with 8 bases between them. The CDR3 is made up of 14 amino acids.

The sample holds a few counts of this clone. V and J are TRBV7-6 and TRBJ2-2; the match to TRBD1 covers 7 bases. J gave up 4 bases and V 5 bases, and 7 bases lay outside the gene matches. CDR3 length: 15 residues. Per the germline V gene, CDR1 is SGHVS and CDR2 is FNYEAQ. CDR3 nucleotide sequence: TGTGCCAGCAGCCCGTCGAACAGGGGCACCGGGGAGCTGTTTTTT. This encodes CASSPSNRGTGELFF.

The rearrangement uses TRBV28 and TRBJ2-4; D gene uncertain. V lost 6 bases, J lost 8 bases, and 23 bases lay in between. Germline values: CDR1 MDHEN, CDR2 SYDVKM. This CDR3 contains 16 residues. Here the CDR3 DNA reads TGTGCCAGCAGCCGCCTCTTGATCGGGCCTGGGGACATTCAGTACTTC. This encodes CASSRLLIGPGDIQYF.

The chain combines TRBV7-8 with TRBJ1-4; D gene uncertain. The V end lost 6 bases, the J end lost 8 bases, and 16 bases lay between the germline ends. Germline V gene lookup returns CDR1 SGHVS and CDR2 FQNEAQ. CDR3 length: 14 amino acids. This CDR3 reads CASSPDPKGEKLFF. In nucleotides, the CDR3 is TGTGCCAGCAGTCCGGACCCGAAAGGGGAAAAACTGTTTTTT.

This chain connects TRBV9 to TRBJ2-2, with unresolved D. V lost 4 bases to trimming and J lost 3 bases, with 10 bases between them. CDR1 is SGDLS and CDR2 is YYNGEE in the germline V gene. This CDR3 spans 14 amino acids. CDR3 coding DNA: TGTGCCAGCAGCATTCGGACGGACACCGGGGAGCTGTTTTTT. It is translated as CASSIRTDTGELFF. Together with reference TRBV9 and TRBJ2-2, the CDR3 gives the full variable domain: DSGVTQTPKHLITATGQRVTLRCSPRSGDLSVYWYQQSLDQGLQFLIQYYNGEERAKGNILERFSAQQFPDLHSELNLSSLELGDSALYFCASSIRTDTGELFFGEGSRLTVL.

The table lists this clone with a few counts. V usage is TRBV7-3 and J usage is TRBJ2-2, with D uncertain. The V gene lost 4 bases and the J gene lost 3 bases, with 9 bases spanning the gap. The CDR3 has 14 amino acids. Germline V gene data show CDR1 as SGHTA and CDR2 as FQGTGA. The CDR3 nucleotides read TGTGCCAGCAGCTCTGGAAGGGACACCGGGGAGCTGTTTTTT. The encoded protein is CASSSGRDTGELFF. Drawing the rest from reference TRBV7-3 and TRBJ2-2, the complete variable domain is GAGVSQTPSNKVTEKGKYVELRCDPISGHTALYWYRQSLGQGPEFLIYFQGTGAADDSGLPNDRFFAVRPEGSVSTLKIQRTERGDSAVYLCASSSGRDTGELFFGEGSRLTVL.